The source of this TCR beta chain is a study of T cell responses to AZD1222 COVID-19 vaccine. This clone was counted once. Its antigen remains unidentified. Data came from immunoSEQ multiplex PCR; TCRdb stores just in-frame clones and leaves some out. The table has 95,000 to 150,000 clones, around 87% seen once. The CDR3 is made up of 16 amino acids. Per germline, CDR1 SGHAT and CDR2 FQNNGV. Trimming stripped 0 bases from V and 3 bases from J, with 14 bases between. Overall study findings and caveats: Reports say nearly half of spike-specific TCRs go after unmutated variant regions. Females outnumbered males among donors, who were mostly white British; clonal diversity was possibly underestimated. No day 14 peak samples; only post-peak repertoires were characterized.

V is TRBV11-2 and J is TRBJ1-1; D unclear. This receptor was identified in an adult in good health. This material consisted of peripheral blood, taken on day 0 of AZD1222 vaccination. DNA for the CDR3: TGTGCCAGCAGCTTAGATGGGGTCAACTGGGACACTGAAGCTTTCTTT. The encoded protein is CASSLDGVNWDTEAFF.